This passage covers 25 T cell receptor beta chains from one sample sequenced in a study (dated by TCRdb to 2015 to 2017). Receptor libraries were prepared by 5' RACE. The instrument given in TCRdb is Illumina MiSeq. TCRdb trimmed public reads at Q25 via fastp, called clones via MiXCR and kept in-frame beta chains. Every distinct CDR3 protein forms one entry, paired with its most common genes and DNA. This sample lists fewer than 75,000 distinct CDR3 sequences; approximately 26% were detected once. 2% to 2.5% of the sample lies in the top ten. Tregs were isolated as CD4+CD25+CD127-/low cells. Sequenced: tumor-infiltrating Tregs sorted from the breast tumor. The receptors come from a female donor with breast cancer.

Only a few counts were recorded for this clonotype. The gene calls are TRBV7-2 and TRBJ2-2; no definite D call. Germline CDR1 SGHTA, CDR2 FQGNSA. CDR3 length: 15 amino acids. Trimming stripped 8 bases from V and 3 bases from J, with 16 bases between. CDR3 loop: CASHWRGRDTGELFF. The DNA of the CDR3 is TGTGCCAGCCATTGGAGAGGACGGGACACCGGGGAGCTGTTTTTT.

This clonotype appeared a single time. This chain links TRBV5-1 with TRBJ1-2; tentative D call: TRBD1 (5 bases). There are 15 residues in the CDR3. V dropped 4 bases and J dropped 0 bases, with 13 bases sitting between them. Per the germline V gene, CDR1 is SGHRS and CDR2 is YFSETQ. The CDR3 DNA is TGCGCCAGCAGCCCGATCGAGGGGACTAACTATGGCTACACCTTC. Amino acid sequence: CASSPIEGTNYGYTF.

A few counts support this clonotype. The rearrangement links TRBV3-1 to TRBJ2-1; possibly TRBD1 for D (7 bases). This CDR3 region has 14 residues. The V gene lost 5 bases and the J gene lost 5 bases, with 13 bases spanning the gap. Germline values: CDR1 LGHDT, CDR2 YNNKEL (reference sequence). CDR3: CASSGGGAHNEQFF. CDR3 bases: TGTGCCAGCAGCGGAGGGGGCGCACACAATGAGCAGTTCTTC.

Concerning this clonotype: A junction end diverges from the germline sequence, so it may reflect a read error. V usage is TRBV5-1 and J usage is TRBJ2-2; 8 bases line up with TRBD1. The CDR3 is 14 residues long. Looked up from germline, CDR1 is SGHRS and CDR2 is YFSETQ. The CDR3 DNA reads TGCGCCAGCAGAACGACGACAGGGGCCGGGGAGCTGTCTTTT. Translating gives CASRTTTGAGELSF.

The table lists this clonotype with a few counts. V gene TRBV5-1 combines with J gene TRBJ2-7; D uncertain. The V end was cut by 7 bases, the J end by 2 bases, with 16 bases between. Germline CDR1 is SGHRS and CDR2 is YFSETQ. The length of the CDR3 is 14 residues. CDR3 sequence reads: CASSSEGRTYEQYF. CDR3 DNA: TGCGCCAGCTCCTCAGAAGGACGGACCTACGAGCAGTACTTC.

V and J are TRBV5-1 and TRBJ2-4, with unresolved D. The CDR3 consists of 14 residues. CDR1 is SGHRS and CDR2 is YFSETQ in the germline V gene. V lost 0 bases and J lost 2, with 6 bases in between. CDR3 region: CASSLDQPKNIQYF. The CDR3 DNA follows: TGCGCCAGCAGCTTGGACCAGCCCAAAAACATTCAGTACTTC.

This clonotype was picked up many times. The CDR3 bases are TGCGCCAGCAGCCCAAGGACAGGGGGCTATGGCTACACCTTC. Its translation: CASSPRTGGYGYTF. The rearrangement links TRBV5-1 to TRBJ1-2; 10 bases are shared with TRBD1. The V gene's germline CDR1 is SGHRS and CDR2 YFSETQ. V lost 4 bases to trimming and J lost 4 bases; unmatched junction nucleotides: 4. The CDR3 runs 14 residues. Complete variable domain (other parts from reference TRBV5-1 and TRBJ1-2): KAGVTQTPRYLIKTRGQQVTLSCSPISGHRSVSWYQQTPGQGLQFLFEYFSETQRNKGNFPGRFSGRQFSNSRSEMNVSTLELGDSALYLCASSPRTGGYGYTFGSGTRLTVV.

This clonotype was detected once. The genes are TRBV20-1 and TRBJ2-1; D might be TRBD2 (6 bases). V was trimmed by 3 bases and J by 7 bases, leaving 16 bases between them. From germline, CDR1 is DFQATT and CDR2 SNEGSKA (reference sequence). The length of the CDR3 is 14 residues. The CDR3 DNA sequence: TGCAGTGCTAGTTCTTGGGGAGCGGGTAATGAGCAGTTCTTC. As protein: CSASSWGAGNEQFF.

Note on this clonotype: This may arise from a read error, as a much more abundant clone is one base away. The genes are TRBV9 and TRBJ2-7; D gene unclear. CDR1 is SGDLS and CDR2 is YYNGEE in the germline V gene. The ends were cut back, 1 base at V and 2 bases at J, with 13 bases in the middle. This CDR3 has 15 amino acids. The CDR3 DNA reads as TGTGCCAGCAGCGTAACCGGGTCGGATACCTACGAGCAGTACTTC. Protein product: CASSVTGSDTYEQYF.

The chain joins TRBV19 to TRBJ1-2; possible D gene TRBD1, 6 bases. The V and J ends lost 3 bases and 8 bases respectively, with 13 bases between them. The length of the CDR3 is 13 residues. Germline V gene lookup returns CDR1 LNHDA and CDR2 SQIVND (reference sequence). The CDR3 DNA is TGTGCCAGTAGTATTGGGTACAGGGACGGCTACACCTTC. Translation: CASSIGYRDGYTF.

As for this clonotype: A much larger clone differs from this one at a single base, so this may be a read error. This chain connects TRBV4-1 to TRBJ2-7; possible D gene TRBD2, 6 bases. In germline, CDR1 is MGHRA, CDR2 YSYEKL. V dropped 2 bases and J dropped 5 bases, with 16 bases sitting between them. The CDR3 runs 15 residues. The CDR3 nucleotides are TGCGCCAGCAGCCAACCTCTTTCGACTAGGCACGAGCAGTACGTC. It is translated as CASSQPLSTRHEQYV.

In nucleotides, the CDR3 is TGTGCCAGCAGCTTGGGAGGGCCTACAGGAGCCAACGTCCTGACTTTC. This codes for CASSLGGPTGANVLTF. The rearrangement joins TRBV11-3 to TRBJ2-6; 7 bases fit TRBD2. Germline V CDR1 and CDR2: SGHNT, YENEEA. The CDR3 extends over 16 amino acids. The V and J ends lost 3 bases and 7 bases, in that order; junction bases with no gene match: 9.

This clonotype was detected a few times. The gene calls are TRBV27 and TRBJ2-5; D not resolved. Germline CDR1 reads MNHEY; CDR2 reads SMNVEV (reference sequence). The CDR3 runs 16 residues. Trimming stripped 6 bases from V and 2 bases from J, with 19 bases between. The CDR3 DNA is TGTGCCAGCAGCCAGAACCCCCGACTCCTACAAGAGACCCAGTACTTC. Translated: CASSQNPRLLQETQYF.

This clonotype appeared a few times. J is TRBJ1-2 and V is TRBV6-6, with 7 bases lining up with TRBD1. The CDR3 is made up of 15 amino acids. Germline V lookup: CDR1 MNHNY, CDR2 SVGAGI (reference sequence). V trimming: 0 bases; J trimming: 0 bases; junction bases outside the gene matches: 1. The DNA for the CDR3 is TGTGCCAGCAGTTACTCGGGACAGACTAACTATGGCTACACCTTC. It yields the protein CASSYSGQTNYGYTF.

The chain links TRBV20-1 to TRBJ2-7; the D is unclear. The length of the CDR3 is 13 residues. Looked up from germline, CDR1 is DFQATT and CDR2 is SNEGSKA (reference sequence). Trimming took off 3 bases at V and 0 bases at J, with 9 bases between the two ends. In DNA, the CDR3 is TGCAGTGCTAGGGCGCAGACCTCCTACGAGCAGTACTTC. Translation: CSARAQTSYEQYF.

The V and J genes are TRBV5-1 and TRBJ2-1; 9 positions agree with TRBD1. Germline V gene data show CDR1 as SGHRS and CDR2 as YFSETQ. The V segment lost 6 bases and the J segment 7 bases; nucleotides outside the gene matches: 5. The CDR3 has 13 residues. The CDR3 bases are TGCGCCAGCAATAAACAGGGGGCGAATGAGCAGTTCTTC. Protein: CASNKQGANEQFF.

This clonotype showed up many times. V is TRBV6-5 and J is TRBJ1-5; D remains unclear. The CDR3 runs to 14 residues. V was clipped by 6 bases and J by 5 bases, with 14 bases between them. Germline CDR1 reads MNHEY; CDR2 reads SVGAGI. The CDR3 loop is CASSANGGDQPQHF. CDR3 in DNA: TGTGCCAGCAGCGCCAATGGCGGCGATCAGCCCCAGCATTTT.

This chain connects TRBV5-1 to TRBJ2-3; no definite D call. This CDR3 spans 12 amino acids. Germline V gene lookup returns CDR1 SGHRS and CDR2 YFSETQ. The V and J ends lost 5 bases and 3 bases respectively, with 7 bases between them. In DNA form, the CDR3 reads TGCGCCAGCAGAACAGAAACAGATACGCAGTATTTT. It translates to CASRTETDTQYF.

This clonotype was picked up a small number of times. No conserved phenylalanine or tryptophan ends this CDR3, so it is likely a read error. The rearrangement uses TRBV6-2 or TRBV6-3 and TRBJ2-5; 12 bases map to TRBD2. This CDR3 spans 17 amino acids. Germline CDR1 reads MNHEY; CDR2 reads SVGEGT. With V trimmed by 7 bases and J by 4 bases, 13 bases remained unmatched. CDR3 coding DNA: TGTGCCAGCAATTCCTACCTAGCGGGGGGGCCAGGAGAGACCCAGTACTCC. Translating it yields CASNSYLAGGPGETQYS.

This clonotype has only a few counts. The gene calls are TRBV5-1 and TRBJ1-1; tentative D call: TRBD1 (5 bases). Trimming left V 3 bases short and J 7 bases short, with 10 bases between. This CDR3 comprises 12 residues. Germline lookup yields CDR1 SGHRS and CDR2 YFSETQ. This CDR3 is CASSSGGVEAFF. CDR3 nucleotides: TGCGCCAGCAGCTCCGGAGGGGTTGAAGCTTTCTTT.

This clonotype was counted only a few times. The chain is built from TRBV6-2 or TRBV6-3 and TRBJ2-1; the D is unclear. Germline assignment: CDR1 MNHEY and CDR2 SVGEGT. Trimming left V 3 bases short and J 9 bases short, with 15 bases between. The CDR3 covers 14 residues. DNA for the CDR3: TGTGCCAGCAGTTATATTGTGGGCCGAAGTGAGCAGTTCTTC. Protein sequence: CASSYIVGRSEQFF.

In this sample, this clonotype turned up a few times. This chain connects TRBV4-1 to TRBJ1-6; TRBD1 is a possible D gene (6 bases). CDR1 and CDR2 (germline): MGHRA, YSYEKL. The germline V and J ends were trimmed by 4 bases and 7 bases, with 11 bases remaining between them. CDR3 length equals 14 residues. The CDR3 region is CASSRPGENSPLHF. The CDR3 DNA sequence: TGCGCCAGCAGCCGCCCAGGGGAGAATTCACCCCTCCACTTT.

This clonotype showed up just a few times. V usage is TRBV7-2 and J usage is TRBJ1-1; D may be TRBD1 (5 bases). Trimming stripped 3 bases from V and 8 bases from J, with 13 bases between. This CDR3 comprises 13 residues. CDR1 SGHTA and CDR2 FQGNSA come from the germline V gene. Here the CDR3 DNA reads TGTGCCAGCAGCTTGAGCAGACAGACCGAAGCTTTCTTT. Translated, it gives CASSLSRQTEAFF.

Remarks on this clonotype: This likely comes from a read error, as the CDR3 has no conserved phenylalanine or tryptophan at its end. V gene TRBV7-2 combines with J gene TRBJ1-4; the D gene is possibly TRBD1 (5 bases). V was cut by 2 bases and J by 4 bases, with 20 bases left in between. Germline loops: CDR1 SGHTA, CDR2 FQGNSA. CDR3 length equals 18 residues. The CDR3 loop is CASSLSLISRQGNEKLFI. The CDR3 nucleotides are TGTGCCAGCAGCTTAAGTTTAATAAGTCGTCAGGGTAATGAAAAACTGTTTATT.

This chain's CDR3 is CASSVDRQGSYEQYF. Written as DNA, the CDR3 is TGCGCCAGCAGCGTCGACCGACAGGGCTCCTACGAGCAGTACTTC. The V and J genes are TRBV10-2 and TRBJ2-7, with 7 bases lining up with TRBD1. The ends lost 6 bases at V and 0 bases at J; junction bases unmatched: 8. This CDR3 contains 15 residues. In germline, CDR1 is WSHSY, CDR2 SAAADI.